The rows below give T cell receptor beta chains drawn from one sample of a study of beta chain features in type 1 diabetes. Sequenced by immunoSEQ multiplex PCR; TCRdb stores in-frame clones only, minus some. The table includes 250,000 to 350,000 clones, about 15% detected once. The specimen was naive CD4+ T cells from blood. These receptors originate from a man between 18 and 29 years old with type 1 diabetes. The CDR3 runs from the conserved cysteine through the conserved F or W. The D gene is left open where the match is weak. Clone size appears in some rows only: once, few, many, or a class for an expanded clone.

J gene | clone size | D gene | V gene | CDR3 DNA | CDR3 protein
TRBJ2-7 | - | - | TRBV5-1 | TGCGCCAGCAGCTTGGACGGGAGAAACTACGAGCAGTACTTC | CASSLDGRNYEQYF
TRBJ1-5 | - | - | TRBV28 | TGTGCCAGCAGTTTATCCTCCTATGCCATCAATCAGCCCCAGCATTTT | CASSLSSYAINQPQHF
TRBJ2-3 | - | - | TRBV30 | TGTGCCTGGAGGGGCAGAAGCACAGATACGCAGTATTTT | CAWRGRSTDTQYF
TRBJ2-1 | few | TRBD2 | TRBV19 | TGTGCCAGTAGTAGGACTAGCGGGAGGCCCTCCTACAATGAGCAGTTCTTC | CASSRTSGRPSYNEQFF
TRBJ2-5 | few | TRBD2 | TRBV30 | TGTGCCTGGAGACCACTAGCGGAGACCCAGTACTTC | CAWRPLAETQYF
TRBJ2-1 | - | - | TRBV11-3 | TGTGCCAGCAGCTTAGATACGGGTCGGAGGGTCAATGAGCAGTTCTTC | CASSLDTGRRVNEQFF
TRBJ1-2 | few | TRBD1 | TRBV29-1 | TGCAGCGCCCGAGGGACAGGGGGCGGTAACTATGGCTACACCTTC | CSARGTGGGNYGYTF
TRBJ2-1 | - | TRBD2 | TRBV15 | TGTGCCACCAGCAGAGTCACCGGGACTAGCTCCTACAATGAGCAGTTCTTC | CATSRVTGTSSYNEQFF
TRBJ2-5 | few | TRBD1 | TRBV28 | TGTGCCAGCAGTTTACCACCCCCGGGACAGGGTGAATCGGAGACCCAGTACTTC | CASSLPPPGQGESETQYF
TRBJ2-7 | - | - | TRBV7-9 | TGTGCCAGCAGCTTCTTCTCGCCCGCGGACGAGCAGTACTTC | CASSFFSPADEQYF
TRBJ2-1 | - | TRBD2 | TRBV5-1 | TGCGCCAGCAGCTCGGGAGGCGGGAGACATGGTCCTGAGCAGTTCTTC | CASSSGGGRHGPEQFF
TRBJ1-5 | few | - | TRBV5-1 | TGCGCCAGCAGTGAACAGGGATGGGATCAGCCCCAGCATTTT | CASSEQGWDQPQHF
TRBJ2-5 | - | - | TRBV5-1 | TGCGCCAGCAGCTTAGGATATCTCTTGGGGCATCAACGGGAAGAGACCCAGTACTTC | CASSLGYLLGHQREETQYF
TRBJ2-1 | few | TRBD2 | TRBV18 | TGTGCCAGCTCACCGCCCGGGACTAGCGGGACTGGGGAGCAGTTCTTC | CASSPPGTSGTGEQFF
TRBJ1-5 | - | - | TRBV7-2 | TGTGCCAGCAGCTTAGTTCCAGGAAATCAGCCCCAGCATTTT | CASSLVPGNQPQHF
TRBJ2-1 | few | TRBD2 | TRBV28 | TGTGCCAGCAGTTCCCCTTTCCCTAGCGGGGGTCTCTCCTACAATGAGCAGTTCTTC | CASSSPFPSGGLSYNEQFF
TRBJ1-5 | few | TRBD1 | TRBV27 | TGTGCCAGCAGTTTAAGAGGGTGGACAGGGGATGGCAATCAGCCCCAGCATTTT | CASSLRGWTGDGNQPQHF
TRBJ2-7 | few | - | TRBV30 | TGTGCCTGGAGTGTGCTAGGCAACTCCTACGAGCAGTACTTC | CAWSVLGNSYEQYF
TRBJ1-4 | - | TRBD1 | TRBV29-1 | TGCAGCGTTCGATGGGGACAGATATCAACTAATGAAAAACTGTTTTTT | CSVRWGQISTNEKLFF
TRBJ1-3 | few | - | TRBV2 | TGTGCCAGCTCTACAACAGCTGGAAACACCATATATTTT | CASSTTAGNTIYF
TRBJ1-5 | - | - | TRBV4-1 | TGCGCCAGCAGCCAAGATGAGGCTCGCAATCAGCCCCAGCATTTT | CASSQDEARNQPQHF